Below, 13 T cell receptor beta chains from the same sample are listed, as sequenced in a study of blood T cell repertoires in COVID-19. Using immunoSEQ multiplex PCR, the repertoire was profiled, and TCRdb retains in-frame clones only, with some absent. Of 70,000 to 75,000 clones detected, 88% appear once; the ten largest clones hold 5.1%. Sequenced material: peripheral blood. These receptors were obtained from a human donor in a cohort sampled during active COVID-19.

The gene calls are TRBV24-1 and TRBJ1-5; 10 bases match TRBD1. The CDR3 is 16 residues long. Trimming at V came to 3 bases and at J to 3 bases, leaving 4 bases not matched to a gene. Germline V CDR1 and CDR2: KGHDR, SFDVKD. This chain's CDR3 is CATSDPGTGDNQPQHF. As DNA, the CDR3 is TGTGCCACCAGTGATCCAGGGACAGGGGACAATCAGCCCCAGCATTTT.

The rearrangement uses TRBV27 and TRBJ2-3; D possibly corresponds to TRBD1 (6 bases). This CDR3 contains 14 residues. Per the germline V gene, CDR1 is MNHEY and CDR2 is SMNVEV (reference sequence). Trimming shortened V by 5 bases and J by 3 bases, and 12 bases separated the two germline ends. CDR3 sequence: CASSPQTGTDTQYF. As DNA, the CDR3 is TGTGCCAGCAGTCCCCAGACAGGAACAGATACGCAGTATTTT.

The chain employs TRBV4-2 and TRBJ2-3, with 9 positions matching TRBD2. V trimming: 6 bases; J trimming: 2 bases; junction bases outside the gene matches: 6. This CDR3 comprises 15 residues. The germline V gene encodes CDR1 LGHNA and CDR2 YNFKEQ. Here the CDR3 DNA reads TGTGCCAGCAGTCTTGTAGCGGGGGACACAGATACGCAGTATTTT. It codes for CASSLVAGDTDTQYF.

The genes are TRBV7-9 and TRBJ1-6, with 7 bases matching TRBD1. Germline CDR1 is SEHNR and CDR2 is FQNEAQ (reference sequence). The length of the CDR3 is 14 residues. V gave up 5 bases and J gave up 7 bases; unmatched junction bases: 5. The CDR3 region is CASSLRTGNSPLHF. In nucleotides, the CDR3 is TGTGCCAGCAGCCTTCGGACAGGCAATTCACCCCTCCACTTT.

In this sample, this clone turned up once. The J gene is TRBJ2-5, the V gene TRBV5-6, with 13 positions matching TRBD2. Per germline, CDR1 SGHDT and CDR2 YYEEEE. This CDR3 contains 16 residues. The junction had 4 bases not matched to a gene; V was cut back by 0 bases and J by 5 bases. The CDR3 here is CASSLAGLAGTETQYF. In DNA form, the CDR3 reads TGTGCCAGCAGCTTGGCGGGACTAGCGGGAACGGAGACCCAGTACTTC.

J is TRBJ1-4 and V is TRBV27; D call uncertain. The V end was cut by 3 bases, the J end by 7 bases, with 12 bases between. The CDR3 is made up of 14 amino acids. Germline lookup yields CDR1 MNHEY and CDR2 SMNVEV (reference sequence). Here the CDR3 reads CASSFWSESEKLFF. The CDR3 DNA sequence: TGTGCCAGCAGTTTTTGGAGCGAGAGTGAAAAACTGTTTTTT.

This chain connects TRBV28 to TRBJ2-6; the D gene is possibly TRBD2 (5 bases). The germline V gene encodes CDR1 MDHEN and CDR2 SYDVKM. The CDR3 covers 16 residues. V was trimmed by 6 bases and J by 0 bases, leaving 12 bases between them. The CDR3 here is CASRGGGPSGANVLTF. The DNA of the CDR3 is TGTGCCAGCAGGGGCGGAGGTCCCTCTGGGGCCAACGTCCTGACTTTC.

The chain joins TRBV10-3 to TRBJ1-2, with a tentative D call TRBD1 (5 bases). Germline values: CDR1 ENHRY, CDR2 SYGVKD. The CDR3 extends over 14 amino acids. Trimming took off 6 bases at V and 2 bases at J, with 13 bases between the two ends. CDR3 DNA sequence: TGTGCCATCAGCGAACGCGACAGCAACTATGGCTACACCTTC. It codes for CAISERDSNYGYTF.

This chain uses TRBV4-3 with TRBJ2-6; D is possibly TRBD2 (6 bases). V dropped 1 base and J dropped 2 bases, with 9 bases sitting between them. The CDR3 sequence is 16 residues long. Germline assignment: CDR1 LGHNA and CDR2 YSLEER. CDR3 protein: CASSQVRGPGANVLTF. The CDR3, as DNA: TGCGCCAGCAGCCAAGTGCGGGGTCCTGGGGCCAACGTCCTGACTTTC.

V is TRBV14 and J is TRBJ2-1; D perhaps matches TRBD2 (6 bases). Germline-derived CDR1 and CDR2 are SGHDN and FVKESK. The CDR3 runs to 13 residues. Trimming pared 4 bases from V and 9 bases from J, leaving 13 bases between. CDR3 coding DNA: TGTGCCAGCAGCCGGGGCGGGGCCGTTGAGCAGTTCTTC. It encodes CASSRGGAVEQFF.

The rearrangement links TRBV19 to TRBJ1-2; D gene unclear. The CDR3 extends over 14 amino acids. Germline lookup yields CDR1 LNHDA and CDR2 SQIVND (reference sequence). Trimming took off 5 bases at V and 3 bases at J, with 13 bases between the two ends. The CDR3 nucleotides read TGTGCCAGTAGTTTCGAGGGAAATGACTATGGCTACACCTTC. Encoded protein: CASSFEGNDYGYTF. The full variable domain, its missing parts supplied by reference TRBV19 and TRBJ1-2, is DGGITQSPKYLFRKEGQNVTLSCEQNLNHDAMYWYRQDPGQGLRLIYYSQIVNDFQKGDIAEGYSVSREKKESFPLTVTSAQKNPTAFYLCASSFEGNDYGYTFGSGTRLTVV.

The chain links TRBV7-6 to TRBJ2-5; 11 bases map to TRBD2. The length of the CDR3 is 15 residues. Losses at the gene ends were 6 bases for V and 5 bases for J; bases not matched to a gene: 8. The germline CDR1 and CDR2 sequences are SGHVS and FNYEAQ. CDR3 sequence: CASSPLAGGGETQYF. The CDR3 nucleotides are TGTGCCAGCAGTCCTCTAGCGGGAGGCGGGGAGACCCAGTACTTC.

The chain has TRBV30 and TRBJ2-5; 9 bases map to TRBD1. The CDR3 consists of 12 residues. Germline V gene data show CDR1 as GTSNPN and CDR2 as SVGIG (reference sequence). V lost 5 bases, J lost 6 bases, and 4 bases stayed unmatched. CDR3 DNA sequence: TGTGCCTGGGCGGACAGGGGCAAGACCCAGTACTTC. The encoded protein is CAWADRGKTQYF.